These 2 T cell receptor beta chains originate from one sample sequenced in a study of post-analysis software for immune sequencing data. The study, taken as a whole, reports: The five TRBV segments detected at higher frequency in patients than in controls included TRBV5-6, TRBV5-1 and TRBV20-1.

The library was made from cDNA and included unique molecular identifiers. TCRdb reprocessed the PCR reads with MiXCR, giving one entry per CDR3 protein. Of around 200,000 distinct CDR3 sequences in the sample, 29% are singletons; the top ten hold less than 4%. These receptors lack a known antigen. The sample was blood. The receptors derive from a girl under 18 with multiple sclerosis.

This clonotype was seen a few times. The chain links TRBV5-1 to TRBJ2-1, with D maybe TRBD2 (6 bases). Matching the DNA end better, TRBJ2-7 makes the J call doubtful. This CDR3 spans 15 amino acids. Looked up from germline, CDR1 is SGHRS and CDR2 is YFSETQ. DNA for the CDR3: TGCGCCAGCAGCTTGGAACTAGCCTCCTACAATGAGCAGTACTTC. Its protein is CASSLELASYNEQYF.

On this clonotype: Just one base apart from a much larger clone, this may be a read error. The chain recombines TRBV20-1 with TRBJ2-7, with D perhaps TRBD1 or TRBD2 (5 bases each). Germline V CDR1 and CDR2: DFQATT, SNEGSKA (reference sequence). The CDR3 length is 14 residues. Trimming stripped 3 bases from V and 4 bases from J, with 16 bases between. The CDR3: CSASGVCWGYEQYF. For the CDR3, the DNA is TGCAGTGCTAGCGGGGTGTGTTGGGGGTACGAGCAGTACTTC.